This TCR beta chain was recovered during a study of tumour-infiltrating T cells in Burkitt lymphoma (TCRdb year 2020). For context, the study as a whole: All epidemiological subtypes of Burkitt lymphoma were represented in the cohort, which was made up of around 82 patients. Clinical outcome was correlated with TCR repertoire data, and overall and progression-free survival were found to be predicted by productive clonality independently of established prognosticators, including age at diagnosis.

Library generation was performed with the immunoSEQ multiplex PCR assay. TCRdb stores this immuneACCESS table with in-frame sequences only. Part of the clones is absent; in the studies checked, under half of the shortfall reflects unresolved V genes, and no reason is known for the rest. The sample table lists 3,500 or so clones, roughly 14% of them with a count of one. The ten largest account for about 7.7% of the sample. Here is what the overall study found, with its caveats: Several public clonotypes shared across numerous Burkitt lymphoma patients were found, suggesting shared tumour neoantigen selection absent from diffuse large B-cell lymphoma.

Reading the germline V gene gives CDR1 SGDLS and CDR2 YYNGEE. From the cysteine up to the phenylalanine, the CDR3 has a length of 15 residues. Only CDR3 DNA is held: 45 bases, read in frame from base 1. For this chain, trimming is 5 bases at the V end and 4 bases at the J end, and the number of junction bases without a gene match is 7. A remark on this clone: This receptor's antigen is unknown. No much larger clonotype is one base removed from it; base qualities were not supplied.

Sequences were obtained from tumor tissue. The sequence was collected from a human donor with Burkitt lymphoma. This sequence uses TRBV9 and TRBJ2-1, with 9 middle bases fitting TRBD2. CDR3 loop: CASSPGGGAYNEQFF. The nucleotide sequence is given as TGTGCCAGCAGTCCTGGCGGGGGGGCTTACAATGAGCAGTTCTTC.